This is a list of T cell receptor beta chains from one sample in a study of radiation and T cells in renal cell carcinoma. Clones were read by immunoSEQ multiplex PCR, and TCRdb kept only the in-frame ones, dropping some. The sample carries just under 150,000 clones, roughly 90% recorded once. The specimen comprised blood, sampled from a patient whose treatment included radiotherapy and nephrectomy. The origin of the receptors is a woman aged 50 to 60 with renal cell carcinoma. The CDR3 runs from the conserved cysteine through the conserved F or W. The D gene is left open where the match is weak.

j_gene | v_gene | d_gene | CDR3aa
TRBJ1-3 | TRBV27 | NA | CASSFSGAIGNTIYF
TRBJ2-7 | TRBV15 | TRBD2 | CATSKILKRGAHEQYF
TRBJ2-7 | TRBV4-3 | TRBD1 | CASSQVVADRGHEQYF
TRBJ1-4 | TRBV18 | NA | CASSPPGETNEKLFF
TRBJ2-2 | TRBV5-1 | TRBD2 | CASSLRSGVVRTGELFF
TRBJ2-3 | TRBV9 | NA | CASSGEPQDTQYF
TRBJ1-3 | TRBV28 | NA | CASSFGQTSGNTIYF
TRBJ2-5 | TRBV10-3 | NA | CAISESTRIGVETQYF
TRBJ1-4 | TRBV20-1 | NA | CSASYNEKLFF
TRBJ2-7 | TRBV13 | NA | CASRKKGKEYEQYF
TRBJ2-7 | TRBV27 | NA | CASSQGVLAYEQYF
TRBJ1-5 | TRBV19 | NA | CASSLWGQPQHF
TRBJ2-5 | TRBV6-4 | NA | CASSVDGGETQYF
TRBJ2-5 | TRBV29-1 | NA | CSVEAGRETQYF
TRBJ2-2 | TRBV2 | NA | CASSGRGTGELFF
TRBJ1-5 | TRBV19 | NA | CASSITPWTSQPQHF
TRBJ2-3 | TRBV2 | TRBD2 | CASNSLAGVSDTQYF
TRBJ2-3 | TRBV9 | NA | CASSESAGVAQLLTGTDTQYF
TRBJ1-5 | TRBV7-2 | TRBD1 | CASSLSQGGQPQHF
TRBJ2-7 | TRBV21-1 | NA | CASSKRQGYEQYF
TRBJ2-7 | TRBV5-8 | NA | CASSLGTHPFGEQYF
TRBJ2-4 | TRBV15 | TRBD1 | CATSSLGQPKNIQYF
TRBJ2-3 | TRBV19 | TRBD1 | CASSIGDRGRSDTQYF
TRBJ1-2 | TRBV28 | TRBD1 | CASRGRGRDYGYTF
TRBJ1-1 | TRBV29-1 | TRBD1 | CSVHRQGANTEAFF
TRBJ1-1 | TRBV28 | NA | CASSPPRNTEAFF
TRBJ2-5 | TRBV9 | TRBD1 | CASSRLTGGQETQYF
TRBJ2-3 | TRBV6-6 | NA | CASSYGGTSTDTQYF
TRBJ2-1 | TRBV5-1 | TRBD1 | CASSLGQGTLNEQFF
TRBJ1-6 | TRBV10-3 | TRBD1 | CAISNLDRGNSPLHF
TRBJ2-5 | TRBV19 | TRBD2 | CASSERGREETQYF
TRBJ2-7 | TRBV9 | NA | CASSVVSAALGEQYF
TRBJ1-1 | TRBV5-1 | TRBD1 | CASSSSTGGNTEAFF
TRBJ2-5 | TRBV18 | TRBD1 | CASSLDRGRQETQYF
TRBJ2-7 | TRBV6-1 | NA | CAGSTGEPLQYF
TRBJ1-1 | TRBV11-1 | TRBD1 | CASSLARTGDAFF
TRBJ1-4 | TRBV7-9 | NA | CASSQPDDKLFF
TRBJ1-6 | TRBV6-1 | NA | CASSETRGSGSPLHF
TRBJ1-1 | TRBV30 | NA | CAWDYGGRGATEAFF
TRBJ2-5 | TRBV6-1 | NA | CASSAGEGRETQYF
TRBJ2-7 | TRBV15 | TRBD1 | CATSARQGFYEQYF
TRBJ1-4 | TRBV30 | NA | CAWSEGQANEKLFF
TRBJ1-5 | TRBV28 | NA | CASSPYGGRHQHF
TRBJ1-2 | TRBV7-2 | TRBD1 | CASSGQGVVYGYTF
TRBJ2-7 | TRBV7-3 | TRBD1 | CASSLGQASYEQYF
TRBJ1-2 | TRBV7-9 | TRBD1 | CASSRGQNYGYTF
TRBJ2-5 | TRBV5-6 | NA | CASSLGGGQGWQTQYF
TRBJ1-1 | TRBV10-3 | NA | CATTTSLNTEAFF
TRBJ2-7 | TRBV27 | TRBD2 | CASSFTSGSGNEQYF
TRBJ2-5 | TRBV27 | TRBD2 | CASSPIGTSVQETQYF
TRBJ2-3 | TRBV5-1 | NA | CASRLGAGADTQYF
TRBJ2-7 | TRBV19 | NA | CASSMWNTASRNEQYF
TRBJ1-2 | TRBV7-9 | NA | CASSKDSEGYTF
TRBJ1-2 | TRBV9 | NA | CASSLALSNYGYTF
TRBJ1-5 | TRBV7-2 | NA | CASSLVSSDNQPQHF
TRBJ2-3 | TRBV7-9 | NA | CASSPGTSTDTQYF
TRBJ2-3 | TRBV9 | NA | CASSVGARETDTQYF